The following is a T cell receptor (beta chain) sequence with its context. This record belongs to a study of blood T cell repertoires in COVID-19. Trimming took 3 bases from V and 4 from J; bases not matched to a gene: 2. The CDR3 extends over 13 amino acids. The germline CDR1 and CDR2 sequences are DFQATT and SNEGSKA (reference sequence). Per the original data handling: Reference gene primer amplification yielded estimated nucleated cell counts. Produced via immunoSEQ multiplex PCR; TCRdb's table is partial and in-frame only. V and J calls and clone size are copied from that table; D and trimming were computed from the DNA. The table shows some 330,000 clones, with 65% to 90% occurring only once.

The chain employs TRBV20-1 and TRBJ1-3; 8 bases line up with TRBD1. This receptor was identified in a man in his thirties or forties who had recovered from COVID-19. Sample: PBMCs or T cells enriched from blood (not recorded which). This CDR3 is CSASYRGGNTIYF. CDR3 nucleotides: TGCAGTGCTAGTTACAGGGGGGGAAACACCATATATTTT.